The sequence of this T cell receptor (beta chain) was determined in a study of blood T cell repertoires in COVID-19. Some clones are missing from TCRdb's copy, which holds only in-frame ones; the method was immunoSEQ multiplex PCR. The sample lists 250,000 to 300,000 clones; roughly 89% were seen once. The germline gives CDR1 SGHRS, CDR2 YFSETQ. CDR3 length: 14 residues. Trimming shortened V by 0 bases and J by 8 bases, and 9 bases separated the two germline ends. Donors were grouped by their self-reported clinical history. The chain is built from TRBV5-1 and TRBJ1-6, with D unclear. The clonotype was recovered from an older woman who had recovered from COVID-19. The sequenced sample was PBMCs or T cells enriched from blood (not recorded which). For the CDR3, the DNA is TGCGCCAGCAGCTTGGGGGCAGCGGATTCACCCCTCCACTTT. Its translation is CASSLGAADSPLHF. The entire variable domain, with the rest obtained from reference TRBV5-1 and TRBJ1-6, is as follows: KAGVTQTPRYLIKTRGQQVTLSCSPISGHRSVSWYQQTPGQGLQFLFEYFSETQRNKGNFPGRFSGRQFSNSRSEMNVSTLELGDSALYLCASSLGAADSPLHFGNGTRLTVT.